The clone carrying this T cell receptor (beta chain) appeared many times. Its antigen is as yet unknown. TCRdb ran MiXCR on the 5' RACE reads and lists one entry per CDR3 protein. This sample has 310,000 or so distinct CDR3 sequences, with roughly 20% found just once. This sample is part of a study of CD8 T cells in ankylosing spondylitis. Germline V gives CDR1 SGHKS, CDR2 YYEKEE (reference sequence). Trimming removed 6 bases from V and 7 bases from J, with 13 bases in between. CDR3 length: 12 amino acids. Whole-study results and caveats: Disease-linked clones reportedly concentrated significantly in matched ankylosing spondylitis synovial fluid.

This sequence originates from a male donor with ankylosing spondylitis or in good health (not recorded which). The chain combines TRBV5-5 with TRBJ1-1; D perhaps matches TRBD1 (5 bases). Material for sequencing was blood, either unsorted or a sorted T cell fraction (not recorded which). This chain's CDR3 is CASTLRDGEAFF. The DNA of the CDR3 is TGTGCCAGCACTTTAAGGGACGGTGAAGCTTTCTTT.